The 19 T cell receptor beta chains given below trace back to one sample, sequenced in a study of human T cells and chemical hapten exposure. TCRdb used MiXCR to reprocess the RACE reads, holding one entry per CDR3 protein. Of fewer than 200,000 distinct CDR3 sequences in the sample, about 20% were seen once. Time point denoted: patch test 1, 2 weeks after DPC sensitization. The treatment is: therapeutic diphenylcyclopropenone sensitization with weekly scalp DPC. Sequenced here: whole blood, sampled in connection with sensitization to the hapten diphenylcyclopropenone (DPC). The source of these receptors is a woman aged 45-59 years with alopecia areata. Some clones in this sample may be carry-over from other donors' samples.

This clonotype was counted between two and nine times. V usage is TRBV7-8 and J usage is TRBJ1-5; 7 bases align to TRBD1. The CDR3 spans 15 residues. V lost 3 bases and J lost 0; bases outside the gene matches: 2. The germline V gene encodes CDR1 SGHVS and CDR2 FQNEAQ. In nucleotides, the CDR3 is TGTGCCAGCAGCTTGGGACAGCTTAGCAATCAGCCCCAGCATTTT. Its translation: CASSLGQLSNQPQHF.

This chain links TRBV7-2 with TRBJ2-7, with no clear D. Trimming took 6 bases from V and 6 from J, leaving 18 bases between them. Germline CDR1 and CDR2: SGHTA and FQGNSA. The CDR3 length is 14 residues. CDR3 nucleotides: TGTGCCAGCAGTTCCGGGTTTTTCGCCGGCGAGCAGTACTTC. Residues: CASSSGFFAGEQYF.

The chain recombines TRBV2 with TRBJ2-1; 10 bases map to TRBD2. This CDR3 contains 18 residues. Trimming cost V 3 bases and J 4 bases; bases outside gene matches: 12. Germline V gene lookup returns CDR1 SNHLY and CDR2 FYNNEI. Written as DNA, the CDR3 is TGTGCCAGCAGTGACTCTTACCTAGCGGGAGTGGGTTACAATGAGCAGTTCTTC. The encoded protein is CASSDSYLAGVGYNEQFF.

The rearrangement links TRBV11-2 to TRBJ2-5; 8 nucleotides line up with TRBD1. The junction had 7 bases not matched to a gene; V was cut back by 2 bases and J by 5 bases. This CDR3 has 15 amino acids. Germline values: CDR1 SGHAT, CDR2 FQNNGV. The CDR3 loop is CASSLFAGGVETQYF. The CDR3 nucleotides read TGTGCCAGCAGCTTATTTGCAGGGGGCGTCGAGACCCAGTACTTC. The entire variable domain, with the rest obtained from reference TRBV11-2 and TRBJ2-5, is as follows: EAGVAQSPRYKIIEKRQSVAFWCNPISGHATLYWYQQILGQGPKLLIQFQNNGVVDDSQLPKDRFSAERLKGVDSTLKIQPAKLEDSAVYLCASSLFAGGVETQYFGPGTRLLVL.

The chain uses TRBV20-1 and TRBJ1-5; perhaps TRBD1 as D (5 bases). Trimming took off 8 bases at V and 5 bases at J, with 16 bases between the two ends. The CDR3 runs to 13 residues. Germline values: CDR1 DFQATT, CDR2 SNEGSKA (reference sequence). CDR3 sequence (DNA): TGCAGTACCAGTGGGGACGGGGATCAGCCCCAGCATTTT. Protein sequence: CSTSGDGDQPQHF.

J is TRBJ2-5 and V is TRBV14; D is possibly TRBD2 (5 bases). The germline V and J ends were trimmed by 1 base and 1 base, with 10 bases remaining between them. This CDR3 is 15 amino acids long. Per the germline V gene, CDR1 is SGHDN and CDR2 is FVKESK. The CDR3 DNA reads as TGTGCCAGCAGCCAAGGAGTTGGACTCCAAGAGACCCAGTACTTC. It codes for CASSQGVGLQETQYF.

The V gene is TRBV20-1, the J gene TRBJ2-1; D is possibly TRBD2 (6 bases). This CDR3 region has 16 residues. CDR1 is DFQATT, CDR2 SNEGSKA, per germline (reference sequence). Trimming pared 3 bases from V and 1 base from J, leaving 16 bases between. Here the CDR3 reads CSASRLLRGSYNEQFF. DNA for the CDR3: TGCAGTGCTAGCCGCCTTCTTCGGGGGTCCTACAATGAGCAGTTCTTC.

This clonotype has at least ten counts. The J gene is TRBJ2-1, the V gene TRBV3-1; TRBD1 agrees at 10 bases. CDR3 length: 16 residues. Unmatched junction bases numbered 10, after V lost 4 bases and J lost 7 bases. Germline-derived CDR1 and CDR2 are LGHDT and YNNKEL (reference sequence). The DNA for the CDR3 is TGTGCCAGCAGCCTAAGCCCGACAGGGGGCATAAATGAGCAGTTCTTC. Protein product: CASSLSPTGGINEQFF.

This clonotype has just a few counts. V usage is TRBV4-2 and J usage is TRBJ1-6; 7 bases map to TRBD1. V was pared by 6 bases and J by 5 bases, with 1 base of the junction left unmatched. CDR3 size: 13 residues. Germline CDR1 reads LGHNA; CDR2 reads YNFKEQ. The CDR3 DNA sequence: TGTGCCAGCAGGGGACAGCATAATTCACCCCTCCACTTT. Protein: CASRGQHNSPLHF.

This clonotype has only a few counts. The J gene is TRBJ2-1, the V gene TRBV29-1; D gene ambiguous. Trimming stripped 6 bases from V and 3 bases from J, with 15 bases between. CDR1 is SQVTM and CDR2 is ANQGSEA in the germline V gene. CDR3 size: 14 residues. CDR3 protein: CSVGPAASYNEQFF. CDR3 DNA: TGCAGCGTAGGGCCCGCCGCCAGCTACAATGAGCAGTTCTTC.

This clonotype was recorded many times. The rearrangement uses TRBV4-2 and TRBJ1-2, with TRBD1 as a possible D gene (6 bases). The CDR3 totals 15 residues. Germline V gene lookup returns CDR1 LGHNA and CDR2 YNFKEQ. V lost 4 bases to trimming and J lost 6 bases, with 18 bases between them. The CDR3 DNA follows: TGTGCCAGCAGCCTTCAGGGGCGGCAGATACATGGCTACACCTTC. This encodes CASSLQGRQIHGYTF.

This clonotype was recorded at least ten times. The chain joins TRBV4-2 to TRBJ1-1; possibly TRBD1 for D (5 bases). This CDR3 contains 14 residues. Germline CDR1 is LGHNA and CDR2 is YNFKEQ. Trimming cost V 1 base and J 0 bases, with 6 bases left between them. The CDR3 loop is CASSQGGLNTEAFF. The CDR3, as DNA: TGTGCCAGCAGCCAAGGGGGACTGAACACTGAAGCTTTCTTT.

This sequence joins TRBV9 and TRBJ2-7, with 9 bases that match TRBD2. CDR1 and CDR2 (germline): SGDLS, YYNGEE. Trimming took 3 bases from V and 5 from J; bases not matched to a gene: 9. This CDR3 has 15 residues. The CDR3 protein is CASSAGGSGGHEQYF. CDR3 DNA: TGTGCCAGCAGCGCGGGGGGTAGCGGGGGTCACGAGCAGTACTTC.

This clonotype was found a few times. The CDR3 nucleotides are TGTGCCAGCAGCCAAGGTTCAGCGGGACTCTTCACAGATACGCAGTATTTT. Its translation is CASSQGSAGLFTDTQYF. The J gene is TRBJ2-3, the V gene TRBV3-1, with 7 bases identical to TRBD2. V lost 1 base, J lost 2 bases, and 9 bases stayed unmatched. CDR3 length equals 17 residues. Germline CDR1 reads LGHDT; CDR2 reads YNNKEL (reference sequence).

The chain employs TRBV5-1 and TRBJ2-3, with 11 bases aligning to TRBD2. In germline, CDR1 is SGHRS, CDR2 YFSETQ. V shed 1 base, J shed 9 bases, and the junction held 4 bases outside the gene matches. This CDR3 is built from 14 residues. The CDR3 bases are TGCGCCAGCAGCTTGACCGGGACTAGCGGAACGCAGTATTTT. Translated, it gives CASSLTGTSGTQYF.

This clonotype has just a few counts. The gene calls are TRBV20-1 and TRBJ2-4; D possibly corresponds to TRBD1 (6 bases). Per germline, CDR1 DFQATT and CDR2 SNEGSKA (reference sequence). V lost 3 bases and J lost 9, with 21 bases in between. CDR3 size: 15 residues. CDR3 in amino acids: CSARVIDRPLGIQYF. For the CDR3, the DNA is TGCAGTGCTAGGGTAATAGACAGGCCTTTAGGCATTCAGTACTTC.

The J gene is TRBJ2-3, the V gene TRBV7-8; 10 bases fit TRBD2. Germline CDR1 and CDR2: SGHVS and FQNEAQ. The CDR3 totals 16 residues. V dropped 1 base and J dropped 3; count of bases not matched to a gene: 4. CDR3 nucleotide sequence: TGTGCCAGCAGCTTAGTTCTTAGCGGGGGGACAGATACGCAGTATTTT. Translation gives CASSLVLSGGTDTQYF.

This chain uses TRBV5-1 with TRBJ2-5; no clear D. The germline V gene encodes CDR1 SGHRS and CDR2 YFSETQ. V lost 2 bases and J 5 bases, leaving 10 bases between the germline ends. The CDR3 spans 13 residues. Written as DNA, the CDR3 is TGCGCCAGCAGCTTCAGTCCCGGGGAGACCCAGTACTTC. Translating it yields CASSFSPGETQYF.

This clonotype was observed a handful of times. The rearrangement links TRBV28 to TRBJ2-1, with 12 bases fitting TRBD2. Looked up from germline, CDR1 is MDHEN and CDR2 is SYDVKM. The V gene end was trimmed by 3 bases and the J gene end by 7 bases; junction bases not matched to a gene: 4. The CDR3 totals 15 residues. CDR3 bases: TGTGCCAGCAGTTTCGGGCTAGCGGGAGGGAATGAGCAGTTCTTC. This gives the protein CASSFGLAGGNEQFF. Looking up the rest from reference TRBV28 and TRBJ2-1 gives the full variable domain: DVKVTQSSRYLVKRTGEKVFLECVQDMDHENMFWYRQDPGLGLRLIYFSYDVKMKEKGDIPEGYSVSREKKERFSLILESASTNQTSMYLCASSFGLAGGNEQFFGPGTRLTVL.